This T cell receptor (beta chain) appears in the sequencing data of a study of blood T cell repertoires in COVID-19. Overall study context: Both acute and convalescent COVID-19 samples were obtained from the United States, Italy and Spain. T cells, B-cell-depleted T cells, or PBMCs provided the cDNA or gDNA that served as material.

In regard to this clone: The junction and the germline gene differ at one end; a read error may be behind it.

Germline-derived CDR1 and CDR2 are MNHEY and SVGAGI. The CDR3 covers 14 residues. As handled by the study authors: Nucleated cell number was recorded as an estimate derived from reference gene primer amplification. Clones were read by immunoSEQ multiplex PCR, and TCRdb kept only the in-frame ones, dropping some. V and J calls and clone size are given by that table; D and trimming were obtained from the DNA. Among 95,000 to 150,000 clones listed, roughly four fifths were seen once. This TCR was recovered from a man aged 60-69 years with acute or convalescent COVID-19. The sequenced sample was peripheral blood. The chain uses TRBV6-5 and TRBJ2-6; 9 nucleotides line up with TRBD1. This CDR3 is CASTDLTGGNVLTF. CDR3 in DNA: TGTGCCAGCACCGACCTGACAGGGGGCAACGTCCTGACTTTC.